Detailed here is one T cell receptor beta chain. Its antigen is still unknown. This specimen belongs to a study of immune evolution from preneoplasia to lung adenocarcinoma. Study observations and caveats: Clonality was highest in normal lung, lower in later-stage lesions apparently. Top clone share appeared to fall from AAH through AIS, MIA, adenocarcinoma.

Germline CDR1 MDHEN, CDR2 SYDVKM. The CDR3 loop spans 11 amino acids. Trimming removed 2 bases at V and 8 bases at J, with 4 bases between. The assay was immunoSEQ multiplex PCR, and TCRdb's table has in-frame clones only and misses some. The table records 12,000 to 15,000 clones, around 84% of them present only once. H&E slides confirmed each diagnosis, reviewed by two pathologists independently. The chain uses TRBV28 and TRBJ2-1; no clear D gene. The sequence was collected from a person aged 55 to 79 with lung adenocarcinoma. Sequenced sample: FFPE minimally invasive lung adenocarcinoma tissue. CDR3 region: CASSLRDEQFF. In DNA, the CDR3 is TGTGCCAGCAGTTTACGAGATGAGCAGTTCTTC.